This T cell receptor beta chain was captured in a study of naive and memory T cell subsets (dated by TCRdb to 2016 to 2017). In terms of the full investigation: In the figure summarizing the skin biopsy and whole blood samples, ten or so blood donors, 7 tuberculin skin test biopsies and 3 saline control biopsies were reported. Usually PCR2 was run as a SYBR Green qPCR and stopped at a set threshold, although low-input samples could use end-point PCR (roughly 6 cycles) instead. As previously described, skin biopsies were taken from tuberculin skin test sites or from saline-injected control sites and processed for RNA extraction.

In the paper's terms, the treatment or condition label means: skin biopsy from PPD injection site in Mantoux-positive individual. Total RNA, without cell sorting, was DNase treated with RQ1 DNase before reverse transcription, targeting roughly 1 to 1000 ng input. The study described a robust, sensitive protocol for amplifying, sequencing and analyzing TCRs, using 3' ligation of a UMI-containing oligonucleotide to TCR cDNA. Tuberculin skin test biopsies were obtained from sites injected with PPD in individuals who had a positive Mantoux test. Skin biopsy and whole blood libraries were made to test pipeline robustness in samples where T cells form a minority population. The receptor library was made with UMI-ligation and nested PCR. TCR RNA was reverse transcribed with SuperScript IV using alpha and beta constant region primers for the blood and skin samples. The ligated cDNA was amplified by four rounds of PCR, in which nested alpha and beta constant region primers were used together with the SP2 primer. An oligonucleotide carrying the Illumina SP2 primer and a UMI was ligated to the cDNA 3' end using T4 RNA ligase 1. The 12-nucleotide UMI was composed of two random hexamers separated by an eight-base spacer, which was included to prevent hairpin formation. From the second PCR onward, TCR alpha and beta chain libraries were processed separately and dual indexed for multiplexing. After pooling, the indexed libraries were analyzed by capillary electrophoresis and sequenced on either an Illumina MiSeq or NextSeq. PhiX DNA at about 5-7.5% was added to the libraries to raise base diversity and improve cluster recognition. As for the authors' bioinformatics: UMIs were extracted from read 2 by Demultiplexor and combined with the TCR sequence from read 1, and reads were split according to sample indices. V and J genes and V-J junctions were identified by Decombinator, which gave every TCR a five-part identifier that included V and J deletions. Collapsinator used UMIs to correct sequencing errors and PCR amplification heterogeneity, yielding UMI-based abundance per TCR. CDR3Translator turned identifiers into nucleotide sequence, translated the nucleotide sequence into amino acids, and pulled out CDR3 regions based on terminal motifs. Error-corrected alpha and beta TCR counts from blood and skin were compared after normalization to input RNA amount. The public sequencing data were trimmed at Q25 with fastp and processed into clonotypes with MiXCR by TCRdb, which kept only in-frame beta chains. A single entry per CDR3 protein holds the most common genes and DNA from its merged rows. These V and J calls rely on TCRdb rather than the paper's analysis. The sample table records roughly 18,000 distinct CDR3 sequences; 8.5% to 10% of these occur just once. The biggest ten clones account for almost 7% of the sample.

Broader findings and caveats from the paper: The RNA-based method was acknowledged as potentially sensitive to TCR transcript changes with T cell activation and differentiation. TCR sequences were reportedly recovered from both skin biopsy types, with far more TCRs at tuberculin skin test sites. Higher TCR numbers at tuberculin skin test sites were interpreted as T cell infiltration of a delayed type IV hypersensitivity reaction. The paper did not give details on skin biopsy collection and RNA processing but referred to earlier studies for those details.

As concerns this clonotype: Its recognized antigen is unknown. Base quality data are lacking; no much larger clone is found one base away.

V and J are truncated by 3 bases and 0 bases respectively, leaving an intervening sequence of 6 bases. The CDR3 starts with the cysteine, ends with the phenylalanine, and has 14 residues. Left in the record is the CDR3 DNA by itself, 42 bases read in frame from the first base. Material: skin, obtained from a tuberculin skin test site. The TCR originated in an adult in good health. The rearrangement joined TRBV12-3 or TRBV12-4 to TRBJ2-4, with no reliable assignment of the D segment. The CDR3 region has the sequence CASSFLQAKNIQYF. Here is the DNA: TGTGCCAGCAGTTTTTTGCAAGCCAAAAACATTCAGTACTTC.